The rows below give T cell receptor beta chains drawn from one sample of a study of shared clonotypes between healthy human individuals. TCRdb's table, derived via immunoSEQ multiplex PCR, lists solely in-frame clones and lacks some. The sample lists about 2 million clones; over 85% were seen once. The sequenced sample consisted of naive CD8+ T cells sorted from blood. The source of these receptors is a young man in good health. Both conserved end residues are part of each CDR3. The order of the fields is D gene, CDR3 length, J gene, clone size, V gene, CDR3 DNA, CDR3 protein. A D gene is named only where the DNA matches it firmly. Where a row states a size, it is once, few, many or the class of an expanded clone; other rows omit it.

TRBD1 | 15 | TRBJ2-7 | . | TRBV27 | TGTGCCAGCAGTTTCTCTGGACAGGGCTCCTACGAGCAGTACTTC | CASSFSGQGSYEQYF
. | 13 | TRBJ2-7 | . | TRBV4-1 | TGCGCCAGCAGCCGTAGCCGGGGTTACGAGCAGTACTTC | CASSRSRGYEQYF
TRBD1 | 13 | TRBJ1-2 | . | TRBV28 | TGTGCCAGCAGACTGGGACAGAACTATGGCTACACCTTC | CASRLGQNYGYTF
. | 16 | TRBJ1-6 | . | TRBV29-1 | TGCAGCGTTGAGAGGGATGCCCGGAGCGATAATTCACCCCTCCACTTT | CSVERDARSDNSPLHF
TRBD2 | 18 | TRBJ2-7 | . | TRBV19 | TGTGCCAGTAGTATAGCTCCTGGGGGTGGCGGGAGTTCTTACGAGCAGTACTTC | CASSIAPGGGGSSYEQYF
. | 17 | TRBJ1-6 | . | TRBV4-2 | TGTGCCAGCAGCCTAAGAGGGGCCCCGGGCTATAATTCACCCCTCCACTTT | CASSLRGAPGYNSPLHF
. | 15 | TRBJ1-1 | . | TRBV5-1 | TGCGCCAGCAGCTTGGCCAGTACTGTGAACACTGAAGCTTTCTTT | CASSLASTVNTEAFF
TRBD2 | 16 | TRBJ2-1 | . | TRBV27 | TGTGCCAGCAGTTTATCCTCCGGGGGGGCCTACAATGAGCAGTTCTTC | CASSLSSGGAYNEQFF
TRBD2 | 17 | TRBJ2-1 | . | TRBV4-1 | TGCGCCAGCAGCCAAGGTATCGGGACTAGCAACTACAATGAGCAGTTCTTC | CASSQGIGTSNYNEQFF
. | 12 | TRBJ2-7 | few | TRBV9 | TGTGCCAGCAGCGCCATGGCAGGGGAGCAGTACTTC | CASSAMAGEQYF
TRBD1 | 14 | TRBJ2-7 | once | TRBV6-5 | TGTGCCAGCAGTTACGGACAGGGGTCCTACGAGCAGTACTTC | CASSYGQGSYEQYF
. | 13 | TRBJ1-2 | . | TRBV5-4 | TGTGCCAGCAGCGCGGGGCAGAACTATGGCTACACCTTC | CASSAGQNYGYTF
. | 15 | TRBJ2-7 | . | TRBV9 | TGTGCCAGCAGCGTAGCAGTAGGGGGGATGTACGAGCAGTACTTC | CASSVAVGGMYEQYF
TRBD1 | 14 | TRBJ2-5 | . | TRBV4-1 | TGCGCCAGCAGCCTCCGGACAGGGTGGGAGACCCAGTACTTC | CASSLRTGWETQYF
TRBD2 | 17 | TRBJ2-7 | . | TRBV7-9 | TGTGCCAGCAGCTTAGGGACTAGCGGGGGAAACTCCTACGAGCAGTACTTC | CASSLGTSGGNSYEQYF
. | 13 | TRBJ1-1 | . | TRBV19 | TGTGCCAGTAATTGGGGGGAGGGCACTGAAGCTTTCTTT | CASNWGEGTEAFF
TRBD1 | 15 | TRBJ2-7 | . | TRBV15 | TGTGCCACCAGCAGAGGACAGGGGGAGGTCTACGAGCAGTACTTC | CATSRGQGEVYEQYF
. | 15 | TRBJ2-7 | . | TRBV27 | TGTGCCAGCAGTTTATTTGACAGGAGCTCCTACGAGCAGTACTTC | CASSLFDRSSYEQYF
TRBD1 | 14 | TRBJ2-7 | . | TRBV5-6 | TGTGCCAGCAGCGGGGGACAGGGAGGCTACGAGCAGTACTTC | CASSGGQGGYEQYF
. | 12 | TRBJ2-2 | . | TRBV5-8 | TGTGCCAGCAGCTGGGGAACCGGGGAGCTGTTTTTT | CASSWGTGELFF
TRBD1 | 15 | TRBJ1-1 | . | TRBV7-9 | TGTGCCAGCAGCGTCCGGGACAGGGAGAACACTGAAGCTTTCTTT | CASSVRDRENTEAFF
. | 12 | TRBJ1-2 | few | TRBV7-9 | TGTGCCAGCAGAGGTCTGGACTATGGCTACACCTTC | CASRGLDYGYTF
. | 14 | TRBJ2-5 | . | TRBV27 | TGTGCCAGCAGTTTAAGACAGCCCCAAGAGACCCAGTACTTC | CASSLRQPQETQYF
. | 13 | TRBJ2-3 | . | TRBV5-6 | TGTGCCAGCAGCTTGGCAGAATCCGATACGCAGTATTTT | CASSLAESDTQYF
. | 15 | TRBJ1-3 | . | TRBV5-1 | TGCGCCAGCAGCCCGTGGCCGGATTCTGGAAACACCATATATTTT | CASSPWPDSGNTIYF
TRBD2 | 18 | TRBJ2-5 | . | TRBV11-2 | TGTGCCAGCACCCCGGAGGGCACCTGGACTAGCTCTGGGGAGACCCAGTACTTC | CASTPEGTWTSSGETQYF
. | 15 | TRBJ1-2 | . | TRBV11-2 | TGTGCCAGCAGCTCCATAGGGGGGAAGTCCCAGGGCTACACCTTC | CASSSIGGKSQGYTF
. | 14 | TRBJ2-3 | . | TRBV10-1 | TGCGCCAGCAGCGCCGTGGTGGGGGCAGATACGCAGTATTTT | CASSAVVGADTQYF
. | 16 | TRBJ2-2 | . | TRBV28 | TGTGCCAGCAACATGCCAGGGGCTTGGGACACCGGGGAGCTGTTTTTT | CASNMPGAWDTGELFF
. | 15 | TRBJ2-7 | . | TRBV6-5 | TGTGCCAGCAGTTACTCGAGCGACAACTCCTACGAGCAGTACTTC | CASSYSSDNSYEQYF
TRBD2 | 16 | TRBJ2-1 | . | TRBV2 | TGTGCCAGCGGAACCAATAGCGGGGTCTCCTACAATGAGCAGTTCTTC | CASGTNSGVSYNEQFF
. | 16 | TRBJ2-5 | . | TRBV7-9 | TGTGCCAGCAGCTTAGATGCGGACAGAAGGCAAGAGACCCAGTACTTC | CASSLDADRRQETQYF
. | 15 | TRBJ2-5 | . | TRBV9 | TGTGCCAGCAGCTTAGCGGGCAGGGGGGAAGAGACCCAGTACTTC | CASSLAGRGEETQYF
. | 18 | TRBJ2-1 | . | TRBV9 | TGTGCCAGCAGCGTCGTTGGGGAACTAGCAACCTCCTACAATGAGCAGTTCTTC | CASSVVGELATSYNEQFF
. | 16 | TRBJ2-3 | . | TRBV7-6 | TGTGCCAGCAGCTCCGAGCCACCCCCTTACACAGATACGCAGTATTTT | CASSSEPPPYTDTQYF
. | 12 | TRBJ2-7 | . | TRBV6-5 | TGTGCCAGCACCACGGGTAGACTCGAGCAGTACTTC | CASTTGRLEQYF
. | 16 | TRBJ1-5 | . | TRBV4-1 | TGCGCCAGCAGCCAAGGGGGGGGAGGGTACAATCAGCCCCAGCATTTT | CASSQGGGGYNQPQHF
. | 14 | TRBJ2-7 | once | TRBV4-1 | TGCGCCAGCAGTCCGGGCCGGTTCTCCTACGAGCAGTACTTC | CASSPGRFSYEQYF
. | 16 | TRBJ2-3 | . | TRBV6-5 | TGTGCCAGCAGTTACTCGAGCCAGGTCCCCCCAGATACGCAGTATTTT | CASSYSSQVPPDTQYF
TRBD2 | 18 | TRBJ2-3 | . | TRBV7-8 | TGTGCCAGCACCCAGGCGGCTAGCGGGGATCCTAGCACAGATACGCAGTATTTT | CASTQAASGDPSTDTQYF
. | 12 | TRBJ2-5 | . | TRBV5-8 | TGTGCCAGCAGATTGGACCGAGAGACCCAGTACTTC | CASRLDRETQYF
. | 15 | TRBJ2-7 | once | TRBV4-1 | TGCGCCAGCAGCCAAGTTCACGACAGGATCTACGAGCAGTACTTC | CASSQVHDRIYEQYF
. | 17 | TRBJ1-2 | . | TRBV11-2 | TGTGCCAGCAGTTTGGGAGAAGCGACAGAGACTAACTATGGCTACACCTTC | CASSLGEATETNYGYTF
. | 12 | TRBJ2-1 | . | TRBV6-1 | TGTGCCAGCAGTGAACCGGGAAATGAGCAGTTCTTC | CASSEPGNEQFF
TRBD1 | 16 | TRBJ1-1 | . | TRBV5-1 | TGCGCCAGCAGCTCGTACTACGGGACAGGGGACACTGAAGCTTTCTTT | CASSSYYGTGDTEAFF
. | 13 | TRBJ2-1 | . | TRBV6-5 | TGTGCCAGCATGGGGAGTCAGGAGAATGAGCAGTTCTTC | CASMGSQENEQFF
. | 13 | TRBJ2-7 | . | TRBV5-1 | TGCGCCAGCAGCTTGGATCAGGACCCCGAGCAGTACTTC | CASSLDQDPEQYF
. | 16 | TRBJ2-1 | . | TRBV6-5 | TGTGCCAGCAGTTACATGGGCGAGGGGATCTACAATGAGCAGTTCTTC | CASSYMGEGIYNEQFF
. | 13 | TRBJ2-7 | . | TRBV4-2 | TGTGCCAGCAGCCAACTGTCGGCCTACGAGCAGTACTTC | CASSQLSAYEQYF
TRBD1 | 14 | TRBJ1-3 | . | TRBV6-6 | TGTGCCAGCAGTTCGACAGGGAGTGGAAACACCATATATTTT | CASSSTGSGNTIYF
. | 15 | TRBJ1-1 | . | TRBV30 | TGTGCCTGGAATCCGAGAACAGGGCGGGAGACTGAAGCTTTCTTT | CAWNPRTGRETEAFF
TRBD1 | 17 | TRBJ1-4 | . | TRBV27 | TGTGCCAGCAGTCTGGGACAGGGTCCTCTCCCCAATGAAAAACTGTTTTTT | CASSLGQGPLPNEKLFF
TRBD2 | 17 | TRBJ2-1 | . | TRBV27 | TGTGCCAGCAGTCCCCGGGGTAGCGGGAGCCAAGACAATGAGCAGTTCTTC | CASSPRGSGSQDNEQFF
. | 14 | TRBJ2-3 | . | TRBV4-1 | TGCGCCAGCAGCCAAGTAGTAGACACAGATACGCAGTATTTT | CASSQVVDTDTQYF
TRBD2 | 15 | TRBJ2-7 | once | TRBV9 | TGTGCCAGCAGCGTCGGGGGGGAACCCTCCTACGAGCAGTACTTC | CASSVGGEPSYEQYF